This TCR beta chain was identified during a study of cytomegalovirus exposure and HLA in healthy donors. Study-wide results and caveats: Most of the TCR beta V segments (in an earlier analysis) were productive either about 87% or about 30% of the time. TCR beta V- and J-gene trimming, according to a later analysis, was linked to a missense DCLRE1C variant. Prediction of most subjects' HLA-A and HLA-B alleles by TCR beta sequences was reportedly accurate. It was approximately 170 TCR beta chains that were listed as cytomegalovirus-associated.

CDR1 is SGHTA, CDR2 FQGNSA, per germline. This CDR3 has 15 residues. The ends lost 5 bases at V and 1 base at J; junction bases unmatched: 7. With 60 Vbeta and 13 Jbeta primers, the PCR was carried out. The assay was immunoSEQ multiplex PCR, and TCRdb's table has in-frame clones only and misses some. The table has some 100,000 clones, under 85% seen once. In the case of this clone: What it binds is unknown.

The sequenced sample consisted of PBMCs. This TCR derives from a man aged 40-55 years in good health and CMV-seropositive. This chain connects TRBV7-2 to TRBJ2-5; TRBD2 agrees at 7 bases. The DNA for the CDR3 is TGTGCCAGCAGCCAGAAAGGGACTATCCAAGAGACCCAGTACTTC. Protein sequence: CASSQKGTIQETQYF. The complete variable domain, with remaining parts taken from reference TRBV7-2 and TRBJ2-5, reads GAGVSQSPSNKVTEKGKDVELRCDPISGHTALYWYRQSLGQGLEFLIYFQGNSAPDKSGLPSDRFSAERTGGSVSTLTIQRTQQEDSAVYLCASSQKGTIQETQYFGPGTRLLVL.